The clone carrying this T cell receptor (beta chain) came up a few times. CDR3 size: 14 residues. Trimming took off 4 bases at V and 0 bases at J, with 13 bases between the two ends. Germline V gene lookup returns CDR1 SQVTM and CDR2 ANQGSEA. The sample belongs to a study of early T cells in non-severe SARS-CoV-2 infection. TCRdb analysed the 5' RACE reads with MiXCR anew, one entry per CDR3 protein. Here the sample spans 75,000 to 90,000 distinct CDR3 sequences, under 15% being singletons. The clonotype originates from an adult who was a healthcare worker with PCR-confirmed SARS-CoV-2 infection or an uninfected control (not recorded which). V gene TRBV29-1 combines with J gene TRBJ2-7; the D is unclear. Sequences were obtained from whole blood. This CDR3 is CSVALLLGSYEQYF. As DNA, the CDR3 is TGCAGCGTTGCCCTCCTCTTGGGCTCCTACGAGCAGTACTTC.